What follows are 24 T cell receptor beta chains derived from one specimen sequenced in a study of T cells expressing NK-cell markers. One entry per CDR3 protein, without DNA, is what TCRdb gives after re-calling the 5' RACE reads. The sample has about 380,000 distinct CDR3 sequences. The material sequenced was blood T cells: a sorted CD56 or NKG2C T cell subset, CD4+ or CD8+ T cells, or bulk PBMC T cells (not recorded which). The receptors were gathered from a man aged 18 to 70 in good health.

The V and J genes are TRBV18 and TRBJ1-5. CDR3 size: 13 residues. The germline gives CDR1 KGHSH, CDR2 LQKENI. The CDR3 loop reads CASSKDSNQPQHF.

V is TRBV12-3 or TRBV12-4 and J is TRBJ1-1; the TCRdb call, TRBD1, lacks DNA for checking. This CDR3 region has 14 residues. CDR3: CASRPQGENTEAFF.

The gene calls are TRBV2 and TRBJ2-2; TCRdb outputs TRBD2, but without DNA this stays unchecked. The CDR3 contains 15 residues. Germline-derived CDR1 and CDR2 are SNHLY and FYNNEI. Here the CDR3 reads CASRNERGNTGELFF.

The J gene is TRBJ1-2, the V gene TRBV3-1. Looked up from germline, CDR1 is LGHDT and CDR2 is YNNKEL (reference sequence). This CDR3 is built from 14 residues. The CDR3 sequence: CASSPLWSGYGYTF.

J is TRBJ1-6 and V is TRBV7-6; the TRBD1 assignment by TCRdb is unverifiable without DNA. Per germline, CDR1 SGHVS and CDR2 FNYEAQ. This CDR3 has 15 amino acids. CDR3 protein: CASSKGTGVNSPLHF.

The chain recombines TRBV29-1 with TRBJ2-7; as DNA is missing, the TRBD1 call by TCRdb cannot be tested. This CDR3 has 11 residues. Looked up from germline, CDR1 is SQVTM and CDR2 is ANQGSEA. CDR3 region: CSVRQTYEQYF.

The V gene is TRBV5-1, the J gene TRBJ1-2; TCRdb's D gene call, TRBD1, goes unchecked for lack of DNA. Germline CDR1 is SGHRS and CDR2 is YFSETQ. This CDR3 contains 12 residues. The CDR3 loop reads CASRRGDYGYTF. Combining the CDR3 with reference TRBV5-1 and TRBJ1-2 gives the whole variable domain KAGVTQTPRYLIKTRGQQVTLSCSPISGHRSVSWYQQTPGQGLQFLFEYFSETQRNKGNFPGRFSGRQFSNSRSEMNVSTLELGDSALYLCASRRGDYGYTFGSGTRLTVV.

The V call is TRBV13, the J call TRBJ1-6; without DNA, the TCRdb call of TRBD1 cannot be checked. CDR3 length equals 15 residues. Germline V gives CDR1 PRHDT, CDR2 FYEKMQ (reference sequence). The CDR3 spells CASSLEGRVNSPLHF.

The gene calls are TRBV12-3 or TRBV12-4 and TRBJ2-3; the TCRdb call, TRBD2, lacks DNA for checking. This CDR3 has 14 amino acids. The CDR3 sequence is CASRPAGPTDTQYF.

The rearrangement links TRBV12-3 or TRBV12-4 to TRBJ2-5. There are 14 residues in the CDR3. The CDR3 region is CASSLYQRLETQYF.

The CDR3 loop reads CASKGRSNTEAFF. The J gene is TRBJ1-1, the V gene TRBV6-1; the TRBD1 assignment by TCRdb is unverifiable without DNA. Germline V gives CDR1 MNHNS, CDR2 SASEGT. CDR3 length: 13 amino acids.

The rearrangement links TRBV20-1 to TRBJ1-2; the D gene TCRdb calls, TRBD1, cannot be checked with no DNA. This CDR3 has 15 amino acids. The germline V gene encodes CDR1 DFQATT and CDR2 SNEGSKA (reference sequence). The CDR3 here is CSASSTPGGAGGYTF.

The CDR3 sequence: CASSLRDSGVYNEQFF. The chain carries TRBV7-8 and TRBJ2-1; TCRdb returns TRBD1, unconfirmable since there is no DNA. Per the germline V gene, CDR1 is SGHVS and CDR2 is FQNEAQ. This CDR3 region has 16 residues. The full variable domain, completed using reference TRBV7-8 and TRBJ2-1, is GAGVSQSPRYKVAKRGQDVALRCDPISGHVSLFWYQQALGQGPEFLTYFQNEAQLDKSGLPSDRFFAERPEGSVSTLKIQRTQQEDSAVYLCASSLRDSGVYNEQFFGPGTRLTVL.

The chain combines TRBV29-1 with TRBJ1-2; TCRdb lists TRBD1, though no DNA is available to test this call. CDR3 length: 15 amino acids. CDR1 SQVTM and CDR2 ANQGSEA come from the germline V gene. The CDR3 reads CSVEWGGRERDGYTF. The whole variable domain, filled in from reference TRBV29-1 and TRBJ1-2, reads SAVISQKPSRDICQRGTSLTIQCQVDSQVTMMFWYRQQPGQSLTLIATANQGSEATYESGFVIDKFPISRPNLTFSTLTVSNMSPEDSSIYLCSVEWGGRERDGYTFGSGTRLTVV.

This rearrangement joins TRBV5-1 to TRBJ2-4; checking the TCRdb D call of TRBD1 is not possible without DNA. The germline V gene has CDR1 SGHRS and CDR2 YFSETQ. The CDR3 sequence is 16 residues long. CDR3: CASSRGQTRAKNIQYF.

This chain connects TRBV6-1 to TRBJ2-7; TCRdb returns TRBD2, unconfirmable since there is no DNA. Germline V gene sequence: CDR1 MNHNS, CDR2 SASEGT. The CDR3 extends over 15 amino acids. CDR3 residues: CASFQPGGLSYEQYF.

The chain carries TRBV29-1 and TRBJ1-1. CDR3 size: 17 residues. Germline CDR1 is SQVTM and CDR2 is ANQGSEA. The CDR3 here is CSLRPVGGGYGNTEAFF. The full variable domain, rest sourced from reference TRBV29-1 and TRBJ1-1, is SAVISQKPSRDICQRGTSLTIQCQVDSQVTMMFWYRQQPGQSLTLIATANQGSEATYESGFVIDKFPISRPNLTFSTLTVSNMSPEDSSIYLCSLRPVGGGYGNTEAFFGQGTRLTVV.

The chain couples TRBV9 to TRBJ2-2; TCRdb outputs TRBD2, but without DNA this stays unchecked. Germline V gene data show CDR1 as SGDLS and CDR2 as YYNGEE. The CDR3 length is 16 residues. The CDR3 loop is CASSVARGGYTGELFF.

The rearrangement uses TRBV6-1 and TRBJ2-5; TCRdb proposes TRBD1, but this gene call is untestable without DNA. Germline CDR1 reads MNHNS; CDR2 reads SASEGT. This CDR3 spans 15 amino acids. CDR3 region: CASSPPGAGLLTQYF.

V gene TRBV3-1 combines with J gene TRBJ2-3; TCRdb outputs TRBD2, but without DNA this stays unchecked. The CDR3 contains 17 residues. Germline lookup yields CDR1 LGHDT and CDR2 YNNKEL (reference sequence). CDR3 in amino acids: CASSRLTSGGAADTQYF.

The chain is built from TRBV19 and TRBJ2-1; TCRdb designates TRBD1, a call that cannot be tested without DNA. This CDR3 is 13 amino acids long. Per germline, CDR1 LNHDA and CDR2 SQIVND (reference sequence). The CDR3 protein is CASRYRVDNEQFF.

This CDR3 is CSVEDFRGRGNEQFF. This chain joins TRBV29-1 and TRBJ2-1; TCRdb designates TRBD1, a call that cannot be tested without DNA. This CDR3 is built from 15 residues. Germline-derived CDR1 and CDR2 are SQVTM and ANQGSEA.

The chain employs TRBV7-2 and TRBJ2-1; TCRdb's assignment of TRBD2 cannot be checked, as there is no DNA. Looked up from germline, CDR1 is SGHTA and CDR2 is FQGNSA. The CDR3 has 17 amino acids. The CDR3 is CASSFYRASGTYNEQFF.

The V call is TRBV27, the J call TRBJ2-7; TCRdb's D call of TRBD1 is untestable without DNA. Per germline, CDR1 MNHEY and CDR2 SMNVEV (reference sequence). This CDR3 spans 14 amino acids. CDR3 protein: CASSLRPGSYEQYF.